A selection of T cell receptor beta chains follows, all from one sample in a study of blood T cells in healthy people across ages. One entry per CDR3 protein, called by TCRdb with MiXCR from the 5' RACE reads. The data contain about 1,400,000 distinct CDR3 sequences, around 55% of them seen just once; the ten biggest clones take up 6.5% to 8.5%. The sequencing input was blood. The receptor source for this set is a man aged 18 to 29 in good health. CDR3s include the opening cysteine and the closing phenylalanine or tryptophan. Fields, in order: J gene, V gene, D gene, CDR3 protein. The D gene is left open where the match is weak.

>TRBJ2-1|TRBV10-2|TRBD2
CASISGRGRNEQFF
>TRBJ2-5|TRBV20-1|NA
CSTGQRETQYF
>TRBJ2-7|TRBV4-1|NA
CASSQGFVGESNSYEQYF
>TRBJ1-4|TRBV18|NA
CASSPGGSEKLFF
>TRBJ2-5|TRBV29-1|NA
CSAYLTEETQYF
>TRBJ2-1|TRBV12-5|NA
CASGLVQGNEQFF
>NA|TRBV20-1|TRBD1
CSARDSGDSYYEQYF
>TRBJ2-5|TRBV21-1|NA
CASSKHRLERTQYF
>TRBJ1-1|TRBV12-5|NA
CASGRGHENTEAFF
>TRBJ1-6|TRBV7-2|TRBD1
CASSRRPRTGGSMDNSPLHF
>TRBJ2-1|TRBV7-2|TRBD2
CASSSGLAGGPEQFF
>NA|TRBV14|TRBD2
CASSPPLAAYEQYF
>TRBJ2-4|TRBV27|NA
CASSLSPISRNIQYF
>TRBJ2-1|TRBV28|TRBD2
CASLSIAGVDNEQFF
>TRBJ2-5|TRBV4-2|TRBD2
CASSQDPLAGDTGRYF
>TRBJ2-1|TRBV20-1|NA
CSARGTPSHGQFF
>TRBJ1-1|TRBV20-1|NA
CSASPGPGLEAFF
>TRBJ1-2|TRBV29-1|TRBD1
CSVEGGQGALGYTF
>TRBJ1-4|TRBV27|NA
CASCRRGPGLPTTENEKLFF
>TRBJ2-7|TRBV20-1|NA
CSARDDLGDEQYF